In its sample, the clone carrying this TCR beta chain was seen a few times. What it recognizes is unknown. Amplified regions were TCR beta CDR3 sequences from RNA transcripts. A set of HTBI primers served as the primers for a first-round RT-PCR of the TCR CDR3. In TCRdb, the multiplex PCR reads were re-called with MiXCR into one record per CDR3 protein. Of nearly 600,000 distinct CDR3 sequences in the sample, approximately 15% were seen once. Individuals with ophthalmopathy presented a Clinical Activity Score of at least 3, a NOSPECS grade of at least 4 and a duration under 3 months. Based on clinical symptoms, serum thyroxine and TRAb, thyroid ultrasound and orbital computed tomography, diagnoses were reached. The data are from a study of T cells in Graves' hyperthyroidism and ophthalmopathy. Study details: Peripheral blood was taken when the disease was first diagnosed, before any treatment began. General study points: Most thyroid clonotypes that were expanded above 0.001 also turned up in blood.

Deletions cut 6 bases from V and 5 bases from J, with 22 bases between. Germline assignment: CDR1 MDHEN and CDR2 SYDVKM. The CDR3 runs 16 residues. The rearrangement links TRBV28 to TRBJ1-2; D is possibly TRBD1 (6 bases). The TCR comes from a woman aged 18-29 years with Graves' ophthalmopathy. The specimen was blood. In DNA form, the CDR3 reads TGTGCCAGCAGCCACTTTCGGGGGGGCGCTTATTATGGCTACACCTTC. Amino acid sequence: CASSHFRGGAYYGYTF.